Reported below is one T cell receptor beta chain. Its antigen has not been determined. It has no much larger one-base neighbor in the sample; base qualities were not kept. This specimen belongs to a study of regulatory T cells in long-lasting Graves disease (dated by TCRdb to 2020 to 2022). With respect to the entire study: Antithyroid drugs had been taken for less than 3 months by newly diagnosed Graves' disease patients. Persistent Graves' disease patients were compared with newly diagnosed Graves' disease patients by peripheral blood TCR sequencing and RNA sequencing. TCR sequencing covered 13 persistent and around 20 newly diagnosed Graves' disease patients, around 33 samples in total. The study took place in China and was registered as a clinical trial.

Study-wide conclusions, independent of this receptor: More public clonotypes were shared among persistent patients (over 2,500) than among newly diagnosed patients (approximately 930). Sequencing and analysis were restricted to the TCR beta chain. The small sample size was acknowledged by the authors as a limitation that may reduce accuracy. Persistent Graves' disease patients showed lower TCR Shannon entropy and fewer highly expanded clones than newly diagnosed patients, suggesting clonal expansion. Peripheral blood alone was examined, since thyroid tissue, which constituted the primary lesion, could not be accessed. Persistent disease showed preferential use of TRBV28, TRBJ1-2 and TRBJ2-5, whereas newly diagnosed disease favored TRBV20-1 and TRBJ2-1.

The junction carries 5 bases between V and J, which are trimmed by 4 bases and 1 base respectively. Looking up the germline V gene yields CDR1 SQVTM and CDR2 ANQGSEA. From its cysteine to its phenylalanine, the CDR3 spans 11 amino acids. The retained sequence is limited to the CDR3, 33 bases, with the frame set at the first base. Receptor libraries were prepared by multiplex PCR. TCRdb records Illumina HiSeq 4000 as the sequencer. TCR beta libraries were built with iRepertoire HTBI primers and Arm-PCR amplification of CDR3 regions. Before sequencing, the PCR products went through gel purification. The published analysis was carried out like this. Gene usage analysis of CDR3 amino acid clonotypes used the roughly 60 TRBV and 14 to 15 TRBJ segments found across samples. COPE and FqMerger were used to merge the filtered high-quality paired reads into contigs. BLAST was used to align contigs to the IMGT TRBV, TRBD and TRBJ reference genes, and CDR3 was defined following IMGT. Any clonotype with a frequency above 0.1% was counted as a highly expanded clone. Shannon entropy was used to measure repertoire diversity, and the Gini coefficient was used to measure V-J evenness. Clonotypes shared by more than one individual were considered public. The public reads were quality trimmed at Q25 with fastp and then assembled into clones with MiXCR by TCRdb, keeping productive beta chains. CDR3 protein sequences are deduplicated, and each keeps its most common genes and DNA. For this entry, the V and J calls and clone size follow TCRdb and not the study's own pipeline. Here the sample has more than 450,000 distinct CDR3 sequences; about 17% occur a single time. The top ten clonotypes cover more than 9% of the sample.

This sample's time point label indicates: newly diagnosed GD, antithyroid drugs for less than 3 months. For both TCR sequencing and RNA sequencing, RNA was extracted from PBMCs using TRIzol. The diagnosis of Graves' disease followed American Thyroid Association guidelines. Recruitment of patients was carried out at an endocrinology department in Xi'an, China. Each patient gave roughly 8.4 milliliters of peripheral blood, collected in an EDTA anticoagulant tube. Ficoll Paque Plus density gradient separation was used to isolate PBMCs, and no further T cell sorting was done. An Agilent 2100 Bioanalyzer and agarose gel were used to check RNA quality, and a NanoDrop 2000 was used to measure RNA concentration. These same records also appear under a second study, on T cells in Graves' hyperthyroidism and ophthalmopathy. Per the second study: Graves' hyperthyroidism was defined as stable when no progression to ophthalmopathy occurred over 18 months of follow-up. Hyperthyroidism patients were newly diagnosed, had a disease duration of under 2 months, and were aged 18 to 65 years. Exclusion was applied to patients with uncontrolled infections, other autoimmune diseases, pregnancy or lactation. Diagnoses were based on clinical symptoms, serum thyroxine and TRAb, thyroid ultrasound and orbital computed tomography. For the first round of RT-PCR on the TCR CDR3, the HTBI primer set was used together with the Qiagen OneStep RT-PCR kit. Blood samples also contained most of the expanded thyroid clonotypes (frequency above 0.001), which suggests that blood repertoires may reflect thyroid immune responses. A model built on a 13 V-J signature distinguished ophthalmopathy from stable hyperthyroidism, reaching roughly 88% sensitivity and about 81% specificity in cross-validation and 80%/75% in testing. In validation, the model predicted progression to ophthalmopathy with 65% to 71% sensitivity and less than 80% specificity, a median of 6.5 months before onset. To identify TCR V-J signatures that set the groups apart, the researchers used a discovery cohort of 90 to 100 patients, made up of 40 to 45 with Graves' ophthalmopathy and 55 to 65 with stable Graves' hyperthyroidism. Whether ophthalmopathy could be predicted prospectively was tested in an independent validation cohort made up of roughly 19 hyperthyroidism patients plus 17 patients who later progressed to ophthalmopathy. The 95 to 100 discovery patients were randomly split 7:3 into training and test sets. In addition, the study compared T-cell repertoires in thyroid tissue and in blood from roughly 6 Graves' hyperthyroidism patients. Following sampling, methimazole starting at 30 mg daily was given to hyperthyroidism patients, and high-dose intravenous methylprednisolone was given to ophthalmopathy patients. The libraries were constructed in a second round of multiplex PCR and then size-selected and purified. The libraries were sequenced on an Illumina HiSeq2000 using paired-end 100 bp reads. SOAPnuke was used to process the raw data, throwing out any read that contained adapters or uncalled bases, had a mean Phred below 15, or lacked an exact constant-primer or identifier match. High-quality paired reads were merged using COPE v1.2.5, and each unique nucleotide sequence was defined as a clonotype. MiTCR v1.1 was used to align the clonotypes against IMGT TRBV, TRBD and TRBJ reference segments. Only V-J combinations with frequency above 0.0001, covering about 99% of repertoires, were analysed. A TCS score was defined as the ratio of F50 (clonal expansion) to E x V (chaos), with BLOSUM62-based TCRdist applied between CDR3 peptides within each V-J. Welch's t-statistics and random forest reduced 500 to 650 V-J features to fewer than 15, which were used in a naive Bayes classifier (R e1071). No statistical method was used to fix the sample size in advance, and group allocation was not hidden from the investigators. According to the paper, TCR Vbeta CDR3 sequencing was carried out on 120 to 150 peripheral blood samples, which came from more than 40 ophthalmopathy, around 75 hyperthyroidism and roughly 17 progressor patients.

The TCR comes from a man aged 35-49 years with Graves disease. Donor details come from another sample of the same person, matched by shared clones. The sequenced sample was peripheral blood mononuclear cells (PBMCs), obtained at new diagnosis, from a patient treated with antithyroid drugs. The chain is made from TRBV29-1 and TRBJ2-7, with the identity of the D gene unclear. The DNA sequence is TGCAGCGTTGGTCTTTCCTACGAGCAGTACTTC. Translated, this is CSVGLSYEQYF.